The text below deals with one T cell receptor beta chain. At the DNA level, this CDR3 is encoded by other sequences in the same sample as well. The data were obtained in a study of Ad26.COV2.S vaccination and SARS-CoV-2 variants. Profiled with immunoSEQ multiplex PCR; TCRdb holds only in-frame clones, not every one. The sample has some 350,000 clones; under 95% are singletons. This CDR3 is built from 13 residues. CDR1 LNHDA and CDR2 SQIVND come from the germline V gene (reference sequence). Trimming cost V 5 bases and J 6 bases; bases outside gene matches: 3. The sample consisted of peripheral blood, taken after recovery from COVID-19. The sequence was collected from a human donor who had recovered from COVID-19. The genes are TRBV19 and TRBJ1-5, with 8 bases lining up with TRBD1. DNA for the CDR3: TGTGCCAGTAGTCCAGGGGGCGGTCAGCCCCAGCATTTT. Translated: CASSPGGGQPQHF.